This T cell receptor beta chain derives from a study of blood T cells in healthy people across ages. Only a few counts were recorded for this clonotype. Its antigen is undetermined. Then a second PCR, running roughly 7 to 11 cycles, was carried out with a sample-barcoded 5' primer and a J-beta primer mix. TCRdb reanalysed the 5' RACE reads using MiXCR and keeps one entry per CDR3 protein. In the table there are about 700,000 distinct CDR3 sequences, roughly 32% of which are singletons. Germline V gives CDR1 SGDLS, CDR2 YYNGEE. This CDR3 has 16 residues. V was clipped by 0 bases and J by 6 bases, with 15 bases between them. Study-level findings and limits: Age brought a roughly linear fall in TCR beta diversity measured per million T cells.

The chain combines TRBV9 with TRBJ2-2, with a weak D call TRBD1 (5 bases). The sequenced sample consisted of blood. The sequence was obtained from a woman of 80 years or more in good health. The CDR3 protein is CASSVAAGYIPGELFF. DNA for the CDR3: TGTGCCAGCAGCGTAGCGGCAGGGTATATCCCCGGGGAGCTGTTTTTT.